This T cell receptor beta chain was captured by sequencing in a study of T cell responses to AZD1222 COVID-19 vaccine. The repertoire was sequenced with immunoSEQ multiplex PCR; TCRdb's copy has only in-frame clones and lacks some. The sample has more than 100,000 clones, roughly 93% seen once. Germline trimming cut 3 bases from V and 4 bases from J; bases unmatched to any gene: 2. Germline CDR1 is KGHSH and CDR2 is LQKENI. CDR3 length: 14 amino acids. The sequences come from peripheral blood, collected on day 0 of AZD1222 vaccination. The TCR comes from an adult in good health. This sequence joins TRBV18 and TRBJ2-2; 7 bases are shared with TRBD1. The CDR3 is CASSPTGVTGELFF. The DNA for the CDR3 is TGTGCCAGCTCACCCACAGGGGTCACCGGGGAGCTGTTTTTT.